Here is one T cell receptor (beta chain) with its context. The record originates from a study of PD-1 and CTLA-4 blockade in melanoma. The CDR3 consists of 15 residues. Looked up from germline, CDR1 is SGHDN and CDR2 is FVKESK. V dropped 5 bases and J dropped 3; count of bases not matched to a gene: 3. Assay: immunoSEQ multiplex PCR; the TCRdb copy retains only in-frame clones and omits some. Of tens of thousands of clones in the sample, less than 90% are singletons; the top ten hold roughly 7%. V gene TRBV14 combines with J gene TRBJ2-2; TRBD2 agrees at 10 bases. The sequence was obtained from a human donor with melanoma. The sample was CD8+ T cells from peripheral blood, taken from a patient given anti-PD-1 treatment. As DNA, the CDR3 is TGTGCCAGCAGCTCCCTAGCGGGGGACACCGGGGAGCTGTTTTTT. Amino acid sequence: CASSSLAGDTGELFF.